The 9 T cell receptor beta chains listed next were all sequenced from one sample in a study of blood T cell repertoires in COVID-19 (dated by TCRdb to 2020 to 2021). Library preparation was by the immunoSEQ multiplex PCR assay. TCRdb mirrors the immuneACCESS table, restricted to in-frame sequences. Some clones are absent from its copies; in checked studies, under half trace to an unresolved V gene, and the reason for the others is unknown. The table for this sample lists tens of thousands of clones; almost 85% of them were counted only once. The top ten constitute approximately 1.3% of the sample. Sequenced: peripheral blood. The receptors derive from a woman at least 80 years old with acute or convalescent COVID-19.

This clone was counted between two and nine times. The chain joins TRBV29-1 to TRBJ2-1; D might be TRBD2 (5 bases). Germline CDR1 is SQVTM and CDR2 is ANQGSEA. V dropped 3 bases and J dropped 6 bases, with 9 bases sitting between them. The CDR3 is made up of 12 amino acids. The chain's CDR3 is CSVDPGGNEQFF. In DNA form, the CDR3 reads TGCAGCGTTGATCCCGGAGGCAATGAGCAGTTCTTC.

This chain connects TRBV6-6 to TRBJ1-6; D is perhaps TRBD1 (6 bases). The CDR3 consists of 16 residues. The V end was cut by 7 bases, the J end by 9 bases, with 22 bases between. Germline CDR1 and CDR2: MNHNY and SVGAGI (reference sequence). CDR3 amino acids: CASNYEQGNEVSPLHF. DNA of the CDR3: TGTGCCAGCAATTATGAGCAGGGGAATGAAGTTTCACCCCTCCACTTT.

This chain links TRBV6-5 with TRBJ1-1; D might be TRBD1 (6 bases). The CDR3 runs to 14 residues. Trimming stripped 5 bases from V and 2 bases from J, with 12 bases between. Germline CDR1 and CDR2: MNHEY and SVGAGI. This chain's CDR3 is CASSQQGSNTEAFF. Here the CDR3 DNA reads TGTGCCAGCAGTCAACAGGGTAGTAACACTGAAGCTTTCTTT.

V is TRBV19 and J is TRBJ1-6; 8 bases fit TRBD1. The germline CDR1 and CDR2 sequences are LNHDA and SQIVND (reference sequence). This CDR3 contains 15 residues. V trimming: 5 bases; J trimming: 9 bases; junction bases outside the gene matches: 9. As DNA, the CDR3 is TGTGCCAGTAGTCCCGACAGGGGCAGCGGTTCACCCCTCCACTTT. Its translation is CASSPDRGSGSPLHF.

This clone was detected a few times. The chain has TRBV28 and TRBJ1-5, with TRBD1 matching 7 bases. Looked up from germline, CDR1 is MDHEN and CDR2 is SYDVKM. J gave up 7 bases and V 8 bases, and 8 bases lay outside the gene matches. This CDR3 region has 13 residues. CDR3 residues: CASRVDRVQPQHF. The CDR3 DNA is TGTGCCAGCCGGGTTGACAGGGTCCAGCCCCAGCATTTT.

The gene calls are TRBV5-5 and TRBJ2-3, with TRBD2 matching 8 bases. The CDR3 is made up of 15 amino acids. Germline CDR1 reads SGHKS; CDR2 reads YYEKEE (reference sequence). With V trimmed by 5 bases and J by 2 bases, 7 bases remained unmatched. The CDR3 here is CASSGSGGVTDTQYF. The CDR3 DNA is TGTGCCAGCAGTGGGAGCGGGGGAGTCACAGATACGCAGTATTTT.

This clone was seen once. The chain carries TRBV27 and TRBJ1-2; 8 positions match TRBD1. V gave up 3 bases and J gave up 9 bases; unmatched junction bases: 3. The CDR3 runs 12 residues. From germline, CDR1 is MNHEY and CDR2 SMNVEV (reference sequence). The CDR3, as DNA: TGTGCCAGCAGTTTCGGACAGGGAAGCTACACCTTC. Its protein product is CASSFGQGSYTF.

V and J are TRBV20-1 and TRBJ1-2; D is perhaps TRBD1 (6 bases). The CDR3 loop spans 11 amino acids. The V and J ends lost 1 base and 8 bases respectively, with 8 bases between them. Germline lookup yields CDR1 DFQATT and CDR2 SNEGSKA (reference sequence). This CDR3 reads CSARAGVGYTF. The DNA of the CDR3 is TGCAGTGCTAGAGCAGGGGTAGGCTACACCTTC.

J is TRBJ2-6 and V is TRBV2, with a tentative D call TRBD2 (5 bases). Germline V lookup: CDR1 SNHLY, CDR2 FYNNEI. Trimming took off 7 bases at V and 0 bases at J, with 16 bases between the two ends. This CDR3 is built from 17 residues. Here the CDR3 DNA reads TGTGCCAGCAACTTGGCGGGCCTATCCTCTGGGGCCAACGTCCTGACTTTC. Its protein is CASNLAGLSSGANVLTF.